What follows are 23 T cell receptor beta chains derived from one specimen sequenced in a study of monozygotic twins with inflammatory bowel disease. Following a re-call of the 5' RACE reads, TCRdb has one entry per CDR3 protein and lacks DNA. This table lists approximately 210,000 distinct CDR3 sequences. The sequencing sample was made of blood. These TCRs come from a human donor with ulcerative colitis or Crohn's disease, or a healthy co-twin of an affected twin (not recorded which).

The rearrangement links TRBV20-1 to TRBJ2-5; the D call of TRBD2 rests on TCRdb alone, since no DNA is present to check it. Germline values: CDR1 DFQATT, CDR2 SNEGSKA (reference sequence). The CDR3 has 16 residues. CDR3 sequence: CSARASGTSPSRTQYF.

V gene TRBV5-1 combines with J gene TRBJ2-1; TCRdb's D gene call, TRBD2, goes unchecked for lack of DNA. Per the germline V gene, CDR1 is SGHRS and CDR2 is YFSETQ. The CDR3 length is 17 residues. CDR3 protein: CASSFRLLAGGPDEQFF. The full variable domain, with the rest looked up from reference TRBV5-1 and TRBJ2-1, is KAGVTQTPRYLIKTRGQQVTLSCSPISGHRSVSWYQQTPGQGLQFLFEYFSETQRNKGNFPGRFSGRQFSNSRSEMNVSTLELGDSALYLCASSFRLLAGGPDEQFFGPGTRLTVL.

This chain connects TRBV29-1 to TRBJ1-3. The germline CDR1 and CDR2 sequences are SQVTM and ANQGSEA. The CDR3 has 14 residues. CDR3 sequence: CSVVKGNSGNTIYF.

This chain links TRBV13 with TRBJ1-1. The CDR3 runs to 13 residues. Germline CDR1 is PRHDT and CDR2 is FYEKMQ (reference sequence). This chain's CDR3 is CASSLGRTTEAFF.

The V gene is TRBV20-1, the J gene TRBJ1-2; TCRdb calls TRBD1, which cannot be checked without DNA. The CDR3 has 15 amino acids. Per the germline V gene, CDR1 is DFQATT and CDR2 is SNEGSKA (reference sequence). CDR3 in amino acids: CSARGGTASNYGYTF.

This chain connects TRBV14 to TRBJ2-7; without DNA, the TCRdb call of TRBD1 cannot be checked. Germline V gene lookup returns CDR1 SGHDN and CDR2 FVKESK. CDR3 length: 15 residues. The CDR3 sequence: CASSLRDRGGYEQYF.

V usage is TRBV12-3 or TRBV12-4 and J usage is TRBJ1-4. The CDR3 consists of 15 residues. Here the CDR3 reads CASSGTDQTGEKLFF.

CDR3 sequence: CASSSWGGTDTQYF. The V call is TRBV12-3 or TRBV12-4, the J call TRBJ2-3; TCRdb calls TRBD1, which cannot be checked without DNA. This CDR3 comprises 14 residues.

The chain combines TRBV7-3 with TRBJ2-3; TCRdb's D call, TRBD2, is unchecked because there is no DNA. Germline CDR1 reads SGHTA; CDR2 reads FQGTGA. The CDR3 runs to 15 residues. This chain's CDR3 is CASSTLAGDTDTQYF.

V and J are TRBV18 and TRBJ2-3; TCRdb reports TRBD1, a call that lacks DNA to check it against. Looked up from germline, CDR1 is KGHSH and CDR2 is LQKENI. This CDR3 has 15 residues. The CDR3 protein is CASSPGGSATDTQYF.

This chain links TRBV14 with TRBJ1-1; without DNA, the TCRdb call of TRBD1 cannot be checked. Germline CDR1 and CDR2: SGHDN and FVKESK. The CDR3 sequence is 16 residues long. The CDR3 here is CASSPRQGEVYTEAFF.

The chain employs TRBV18 and TRBJ1-6. The CDR3 runs 16 residues. CDR1 and CDR2 from the germline V gene are KGHSH and LQKENI. The CDR3 sequence: CASSSTGVSYNSPLHF.

The chain links TRBV4-1 to TRBJ1-1; TCRdb designates TRBD1, a call that cannot be tested without DNA. Germline lookup yields CDR1 MGHRA and CDR2 YSYEKL. This CDR3 region has 13 residues. CDR3 in amino acids: CASSLTGTHEAFF.

J is TRBJ2-3 and V is TRBV3-1; TCRdb designates TRBD2, a call that cannot be tested without DNA. Germline V lookup: CDR1 LGHDT, CDR2 YNNKEL (reference sequence). CDR3 length equals 16 residues. This chain's CDR3 is CASSQHQARPEDTQYF.

The rearrangement uses TRBV5-1 and TRBJ2-3; no DNA is available, so the TRBD1 call from TCRdb remains unchecked. The CDR3 is 14 amino acids. Germline lookup yields CDR1 SGHRS and CDR2 YFSETQ. This chain's CDR3 is CASSPDRDTDTQYF.

The genes are TRBV27 and TRBJ2-1. Germline V gene lookup returns CDR1 MNHEY and CDR2 SMNVEV (reference sequence). The CDR3 spans 15 residues. The CDR3 sequence: CASSLIGSGNNEQFF.

The CDR3 loop reads CASSQVGDRVVVEQFF. This chain connects TRBV4-2 to TRBJ2-1; TCRdb's D gene call, TRBD1, goes unchecked for lack of DNA. This CDR3 region has 16 residues. CDR1 and CDR2 (germline): LGHNA, YNFKEQ.

V usage is TRBV10-1 and J usage is TRBJ1-5; TCRdb designates TRBD1, a call that cannot be tested without DNA. Per germline, CDR1 WNHNN and CDR2 SYGVQD (reference sequence). This CDR3 is built from 22 residues. Here the CDR3 reads CASSESERKRTHILDSNQPQHF.

V usage is TRBV6-1 and J usage is TRBJ2-1; with no DNA, the TCRdb D assignment of TRBD1 cannot be verified. Germline V gives CDR1 MNHNS, CDR2 SASEGT. CDR3 size: 13 residues. CDR3 loop: CASRGANYNEQFF.

This CDR3 is CASSLAGTEKAFF. The rearrangement links TRBV12-3 or TRBV12-4 to TRBJ1-1; TCRdb picks TRBD1, but there is no DNA to check that call. The CDR3 is 13 amino acids.

This chain links TRBV4-3 with TRBJ1-1. This CDR3 spans 13 amino acids. Germline loops: CDR1 LGHNA, CDR2 YSLEER. This CDR3 reads CASSQGVQREAFF.

The rearrangement uses TRBV11-2 and TRBJ1-5; without DNA, the TCRdb call of TRBD1 cannot be checked. This CDR3 contains 17 residues. Germline V gene data show CDR1 as SGHAT and CDR2 as FQNNGV. The CDR3 here is CASSLSGEGWSNQPQHF.

This chain joins TRBV5-1 and TRBJ2-7; there is no DNA to check the TCRdb D call of TRBD1. CDR3 size: 16 residues. In germline, CDR1 is SGHRS, CDR2 YFSETQ. The CDR3 sequence: CASSSGGTEFSYEQYF.